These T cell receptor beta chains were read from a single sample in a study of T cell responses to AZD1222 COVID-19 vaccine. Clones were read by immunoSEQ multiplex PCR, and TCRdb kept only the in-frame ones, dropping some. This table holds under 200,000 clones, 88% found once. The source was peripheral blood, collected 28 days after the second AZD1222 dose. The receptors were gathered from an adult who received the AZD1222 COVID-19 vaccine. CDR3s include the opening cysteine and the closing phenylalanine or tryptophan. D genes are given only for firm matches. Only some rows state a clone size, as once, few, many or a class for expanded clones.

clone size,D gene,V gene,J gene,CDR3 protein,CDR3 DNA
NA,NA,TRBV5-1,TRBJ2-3,CASSFAEGDTQYF,TGCGCCAGCAGCTTCGCAGAGGGGGATACGCAGTATTTT
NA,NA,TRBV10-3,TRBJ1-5,CAIRDGHSNQPQHF,TGTGCCATCAGGGACGGCCATAGCAATCAGCCCCAGCATTTT
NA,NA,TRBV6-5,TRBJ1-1,CASSPTPGMNTEAFF,TGTGCCAGCAGCCCCACCCCGGGCATGAACACTGAAGCTTTCTTT
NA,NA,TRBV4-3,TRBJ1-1,CASSQETEVEAFF,TGCGCCAGCAGCCAAGAGACTGAAGTTGAAGCTTTCTTT
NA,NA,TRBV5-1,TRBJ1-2,CASSPPLPGDRYGYTF,TGCGCCAGCAGCCCACCCCTCCCCGGTGATAGGTATGGCTACACCTTC
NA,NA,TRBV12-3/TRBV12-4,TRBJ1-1,CASSFNRYTEAFF,TGTGCCAGCAGTTTTAACAGGTACACTGAAGCTTTCTTT
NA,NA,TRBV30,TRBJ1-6,CAWSRLTPNSPLHF,TGTGCCTGGTCACGACTCACCCCCAATTCACCCCTCCACTTT
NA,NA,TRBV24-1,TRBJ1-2,CATSDSAEGYTF,TGTGCCACCAGTGATTCGGCCGAGGGCTACACCTTC
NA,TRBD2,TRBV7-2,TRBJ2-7,CASSLARLAGGINEQYF,TGTGCCAGCAGCTTAGCGCGGCTAGCGGGGGGGATCAACGAGCAGTACTTC
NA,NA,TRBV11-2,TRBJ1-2,CASSSTGWGYTF,TGTGCCAGCAGCTCTACAGGGTGGGGCTACACCTTC
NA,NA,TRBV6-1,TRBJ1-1,CASSEQGVGNTEAFF,TGTGCCAGCAGTGAACAGGGAGTGGGGAACACTGAAGCTTTCTTT
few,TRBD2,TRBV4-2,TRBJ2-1,CASSQDHSSGDWDEQFF,TGTGCCAGCAGCCAAGATCATTCTAGCGGGGATTGGGATGAGCAGTTCTTC
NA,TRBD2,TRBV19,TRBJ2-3,CASSEVAGGQGDTQYF,TGTGCCAGTAGTGAGGTAGCGGGGGGGCAAGGAGATACGCAGTATTTT
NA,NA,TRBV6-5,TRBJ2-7,CASSYQVHGSGEQYF,TGTGCCAGCAGTTATCAGGTCCACGGGTCCGGCGAGCAGTACTTC
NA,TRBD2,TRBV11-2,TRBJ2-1,CASSPLYRGEGEQFF,TGTGCCAGCAGCCCCCTCTACCGGGGGGAGGGTGAGCAGTTCTTC
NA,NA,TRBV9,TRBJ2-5,CASSVGSETQYF,TGTGCCAGCAGCGTAGGTAGCGAGACCCAGTACTTC
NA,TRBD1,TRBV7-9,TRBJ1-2,CASSWGTGQGNYGYTF,TGTGCCAGCAGCTGGGGAACCGGACAGGGTAACTATGGCTACACCTTC
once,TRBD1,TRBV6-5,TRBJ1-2,CASRRDRNYGYTF,TGTGCCAGCAGGCGGGACAGGAACTATGGCTACACCTTC
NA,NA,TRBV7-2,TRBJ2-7,CASSLDLHSTYEQYF,TGTGCCAGCAGCTTAGACTTGCACAGTACCTACGAGCAGTACTTC
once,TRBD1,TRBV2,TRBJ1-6,CASSHETGPYNSPLHF,TGTGCCAGCAGCCACGAGACAGGGCCATATAATTCACCCCTCCACTTT
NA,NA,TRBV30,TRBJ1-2,CAWSVGGPYGYTF,TGTGCCTGGAGTGTTGGTGGGCCCTATGGCTACACCTTC
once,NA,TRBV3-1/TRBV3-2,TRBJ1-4,CASSQAADRKLFF,TGTGCCAGCAGCCAAGCAGCGGACAGAAAACTGTTTTTT
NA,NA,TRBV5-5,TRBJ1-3,CASTTLPAGNTIYF,TGTGCCAGCACCACCCTTCCAGCTGGAAACACCATATATTTT
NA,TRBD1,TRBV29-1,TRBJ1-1,CSVFLRDRRSTEAFF,TGCAGCGTTTTCCTAAGGGACAGGAGATCGACTGAAGCTTTCTTT
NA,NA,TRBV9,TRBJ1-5,CASSISEGISQPQHF,TGTGCCAGCAGCATTAGTGAGGGGATCAGTCAGCCCCAGCATTTT
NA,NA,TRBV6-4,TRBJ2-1,CASGEDNEQFF,TGTGCCAGCGGAGAGGACAATGAGCAGTTCTTC
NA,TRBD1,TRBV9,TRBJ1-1,CASSGTGTGGTEAFF,TGTGCCAGCAGCGGCACCGGGACAGGGGGAACTGAAGCTTTCTTT
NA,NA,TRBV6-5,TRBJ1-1,CASSYSVVTEAFF,TGTGCCAGCAGTTACTCCGTTGTCACTGAAGCTTTCTTT
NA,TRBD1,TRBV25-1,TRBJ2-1,CASRGPTGLYEQFF,TGTGCCAGCAGGGGGCCGACAGGGCTCTATGAGCAGTTCTTC
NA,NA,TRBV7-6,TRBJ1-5,CASSFGGRGFPQPQHF,TGTGCCAGCAGCTTCGGGGGGAGAGGGTTTCCTCAGCCCCAGCATTTT
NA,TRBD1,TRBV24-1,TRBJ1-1,CATSDLGQGAVGTEAFF,TGTGCCACCAGTGATTTAGGGCAGGGGGCTGTAGGCACTGAAGCTTTCTTT
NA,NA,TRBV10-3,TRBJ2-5,CAISGTRGGDPQETQYF,TGTGCCATCAGTGGGACCAGGGGGGGGGACCCCCAAGAGACCCAGTACTTC
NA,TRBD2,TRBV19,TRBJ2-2,CASSYGTTNTGELFF,TGTGCCAGTAGTTACGGGACTACCAACACCGGGGAGCTGTTTTTT
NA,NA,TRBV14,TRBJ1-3,CASRRTGGAGNTIYF,TGTGCCAGTAGGCGAACCGGGGGGGCTGGAAACACCATATATTTT
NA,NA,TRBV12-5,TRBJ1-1,CASGLVRLAPPMNTEAFF,TGTGCTAGTGGTTTGGTACGGTTGGCACCTCCTATGAACACTGAAGCTTTCTTT
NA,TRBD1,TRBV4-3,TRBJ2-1,CASSLGTGNYNEQFF,TGCGCCAGCAGCCTCGGGACAGGGAATTACAATGAGCAGTTCTTC
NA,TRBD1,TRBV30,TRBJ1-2,CAWSERAGGTYGYTF,TGTGCCTGGAGTGAACGGGCAGGGGGGACCTATGGCTACACCTTC
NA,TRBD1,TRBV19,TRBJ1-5,CASNRGGSNQPQHF,TGTGCCAGTAACAGGGGGGGTAGCAATCAGCCCCAGCATTTT
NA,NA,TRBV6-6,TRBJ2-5,CASSYDLIPKETQYF,TGTGCCAGCAGTTACGACCTTATCCCTAAAGAGACCCAGTACTTC
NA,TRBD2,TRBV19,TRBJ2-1,CASSSGLAGVYEQFF,TGTGCCAGTAGTTCCGGACTAGCGGGGGTCTATGAGCAGTTCTTC
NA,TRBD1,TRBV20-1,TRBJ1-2,CSVERDRSISF,TGCAGTGTAGAGAGGGACAGGAGTATCTCCTTC
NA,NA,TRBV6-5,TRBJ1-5,CASSLGQKNQPQHF,TGTGCCAGCAGCTTGGGCCAGAAGAATCAGCCCCAGCATTTT
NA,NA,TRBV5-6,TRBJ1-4,CASSLGGRSGEKLFF,TGTGCCAGCAGCTTGGGCGGCCGGAGTGGAGAAAAACTGTTTTTT